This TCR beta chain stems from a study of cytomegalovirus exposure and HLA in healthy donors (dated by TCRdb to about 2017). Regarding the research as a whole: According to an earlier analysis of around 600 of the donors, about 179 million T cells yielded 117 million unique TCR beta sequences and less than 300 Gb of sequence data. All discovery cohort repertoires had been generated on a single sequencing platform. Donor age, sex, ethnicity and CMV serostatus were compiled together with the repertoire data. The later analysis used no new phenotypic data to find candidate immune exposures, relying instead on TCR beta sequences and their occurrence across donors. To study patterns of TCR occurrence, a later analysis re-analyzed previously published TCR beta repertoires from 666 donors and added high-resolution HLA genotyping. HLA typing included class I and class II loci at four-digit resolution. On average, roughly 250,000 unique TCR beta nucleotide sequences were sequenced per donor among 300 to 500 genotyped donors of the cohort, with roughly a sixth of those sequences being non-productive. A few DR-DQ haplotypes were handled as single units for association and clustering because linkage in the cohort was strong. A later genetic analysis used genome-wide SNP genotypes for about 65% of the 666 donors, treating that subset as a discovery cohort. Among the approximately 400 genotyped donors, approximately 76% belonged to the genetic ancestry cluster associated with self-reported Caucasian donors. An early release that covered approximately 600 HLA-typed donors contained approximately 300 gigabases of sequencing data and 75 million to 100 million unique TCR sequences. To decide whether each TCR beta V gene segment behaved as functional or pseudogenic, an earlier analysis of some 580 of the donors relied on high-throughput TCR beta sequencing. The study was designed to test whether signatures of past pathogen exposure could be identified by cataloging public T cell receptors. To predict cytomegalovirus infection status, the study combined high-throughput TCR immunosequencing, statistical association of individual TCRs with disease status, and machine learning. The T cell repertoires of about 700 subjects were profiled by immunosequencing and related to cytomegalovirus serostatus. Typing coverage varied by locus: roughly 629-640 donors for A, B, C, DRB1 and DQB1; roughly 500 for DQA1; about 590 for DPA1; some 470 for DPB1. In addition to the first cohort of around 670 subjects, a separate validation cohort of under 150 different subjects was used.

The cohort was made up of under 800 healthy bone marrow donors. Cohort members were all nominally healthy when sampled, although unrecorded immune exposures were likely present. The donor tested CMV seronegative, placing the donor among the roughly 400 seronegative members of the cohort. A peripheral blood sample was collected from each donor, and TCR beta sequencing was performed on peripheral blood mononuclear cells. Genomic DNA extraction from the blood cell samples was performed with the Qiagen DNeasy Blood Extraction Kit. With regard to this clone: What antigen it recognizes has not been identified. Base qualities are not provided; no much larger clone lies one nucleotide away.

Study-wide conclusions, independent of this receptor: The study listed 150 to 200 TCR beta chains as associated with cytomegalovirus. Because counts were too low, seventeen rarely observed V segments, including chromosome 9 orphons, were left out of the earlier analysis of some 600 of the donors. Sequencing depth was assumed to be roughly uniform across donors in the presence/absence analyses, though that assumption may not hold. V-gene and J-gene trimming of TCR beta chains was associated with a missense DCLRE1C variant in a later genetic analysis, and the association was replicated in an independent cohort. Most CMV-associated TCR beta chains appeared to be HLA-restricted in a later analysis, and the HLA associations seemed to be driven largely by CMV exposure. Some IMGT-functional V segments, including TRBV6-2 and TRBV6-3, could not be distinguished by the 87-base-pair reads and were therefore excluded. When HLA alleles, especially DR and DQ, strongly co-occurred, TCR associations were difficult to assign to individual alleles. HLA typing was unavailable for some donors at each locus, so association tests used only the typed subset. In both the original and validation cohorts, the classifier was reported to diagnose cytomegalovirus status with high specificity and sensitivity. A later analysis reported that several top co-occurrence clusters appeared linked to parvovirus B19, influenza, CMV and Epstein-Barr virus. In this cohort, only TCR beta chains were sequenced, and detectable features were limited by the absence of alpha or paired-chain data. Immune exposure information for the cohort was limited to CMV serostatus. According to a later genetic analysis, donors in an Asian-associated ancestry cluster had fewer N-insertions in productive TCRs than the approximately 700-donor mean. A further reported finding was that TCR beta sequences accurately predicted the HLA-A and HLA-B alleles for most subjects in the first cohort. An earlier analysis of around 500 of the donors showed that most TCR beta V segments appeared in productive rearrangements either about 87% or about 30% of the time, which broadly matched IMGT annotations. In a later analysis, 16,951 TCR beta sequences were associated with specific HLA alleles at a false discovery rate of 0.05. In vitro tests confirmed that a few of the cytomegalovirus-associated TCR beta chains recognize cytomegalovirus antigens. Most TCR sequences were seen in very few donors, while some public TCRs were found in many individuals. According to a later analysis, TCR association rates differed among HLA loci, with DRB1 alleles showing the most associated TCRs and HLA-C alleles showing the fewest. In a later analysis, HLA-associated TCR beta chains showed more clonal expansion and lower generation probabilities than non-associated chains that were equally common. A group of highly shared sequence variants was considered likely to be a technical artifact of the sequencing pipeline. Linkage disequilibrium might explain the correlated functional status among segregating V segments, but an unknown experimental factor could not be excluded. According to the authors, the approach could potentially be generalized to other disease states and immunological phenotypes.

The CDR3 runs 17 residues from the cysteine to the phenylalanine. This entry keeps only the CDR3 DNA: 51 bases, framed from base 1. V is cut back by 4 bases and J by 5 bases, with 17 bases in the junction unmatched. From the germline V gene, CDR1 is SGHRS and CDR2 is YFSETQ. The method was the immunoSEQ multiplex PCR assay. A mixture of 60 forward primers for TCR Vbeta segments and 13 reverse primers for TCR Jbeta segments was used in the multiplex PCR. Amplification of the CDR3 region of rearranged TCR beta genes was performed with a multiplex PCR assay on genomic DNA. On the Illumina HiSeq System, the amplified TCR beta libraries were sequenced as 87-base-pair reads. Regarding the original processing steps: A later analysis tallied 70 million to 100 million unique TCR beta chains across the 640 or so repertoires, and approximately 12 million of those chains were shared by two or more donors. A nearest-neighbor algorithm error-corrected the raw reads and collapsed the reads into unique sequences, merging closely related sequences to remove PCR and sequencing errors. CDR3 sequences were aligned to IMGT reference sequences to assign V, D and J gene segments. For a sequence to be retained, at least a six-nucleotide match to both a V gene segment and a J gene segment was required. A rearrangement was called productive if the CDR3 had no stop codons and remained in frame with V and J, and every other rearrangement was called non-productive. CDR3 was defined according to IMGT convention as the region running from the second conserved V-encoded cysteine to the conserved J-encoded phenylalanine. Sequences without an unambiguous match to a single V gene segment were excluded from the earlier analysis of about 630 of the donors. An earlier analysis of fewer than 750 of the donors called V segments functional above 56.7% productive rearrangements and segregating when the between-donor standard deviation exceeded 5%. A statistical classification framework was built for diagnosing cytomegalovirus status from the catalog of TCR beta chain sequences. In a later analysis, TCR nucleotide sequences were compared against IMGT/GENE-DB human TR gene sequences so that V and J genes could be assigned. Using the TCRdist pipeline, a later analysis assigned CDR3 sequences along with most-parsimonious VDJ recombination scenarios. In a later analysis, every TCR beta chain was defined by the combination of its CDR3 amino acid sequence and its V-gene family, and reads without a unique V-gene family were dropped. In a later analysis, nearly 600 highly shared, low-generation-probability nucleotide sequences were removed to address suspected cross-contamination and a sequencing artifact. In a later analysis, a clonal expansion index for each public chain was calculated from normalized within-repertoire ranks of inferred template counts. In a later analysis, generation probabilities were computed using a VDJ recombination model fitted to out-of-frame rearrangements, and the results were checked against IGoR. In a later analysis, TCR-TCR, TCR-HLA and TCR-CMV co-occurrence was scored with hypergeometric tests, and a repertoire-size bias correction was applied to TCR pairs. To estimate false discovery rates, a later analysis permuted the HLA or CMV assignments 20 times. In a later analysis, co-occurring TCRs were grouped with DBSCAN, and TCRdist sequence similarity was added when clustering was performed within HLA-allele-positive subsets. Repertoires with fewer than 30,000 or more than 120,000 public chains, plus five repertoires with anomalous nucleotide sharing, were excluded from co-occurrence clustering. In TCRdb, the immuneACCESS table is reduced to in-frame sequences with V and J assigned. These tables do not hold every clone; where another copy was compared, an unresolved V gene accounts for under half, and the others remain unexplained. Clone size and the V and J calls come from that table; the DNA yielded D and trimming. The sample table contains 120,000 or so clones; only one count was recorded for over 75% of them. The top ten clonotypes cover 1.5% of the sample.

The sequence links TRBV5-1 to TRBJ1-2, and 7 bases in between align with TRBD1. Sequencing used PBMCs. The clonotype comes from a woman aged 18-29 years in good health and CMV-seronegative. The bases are TGCGCCAGCAGCGAAATCCGGGACAGCCAAGGGGGATATGGCTACACCTTC. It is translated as CASSEIRDSQGGYGYTF.